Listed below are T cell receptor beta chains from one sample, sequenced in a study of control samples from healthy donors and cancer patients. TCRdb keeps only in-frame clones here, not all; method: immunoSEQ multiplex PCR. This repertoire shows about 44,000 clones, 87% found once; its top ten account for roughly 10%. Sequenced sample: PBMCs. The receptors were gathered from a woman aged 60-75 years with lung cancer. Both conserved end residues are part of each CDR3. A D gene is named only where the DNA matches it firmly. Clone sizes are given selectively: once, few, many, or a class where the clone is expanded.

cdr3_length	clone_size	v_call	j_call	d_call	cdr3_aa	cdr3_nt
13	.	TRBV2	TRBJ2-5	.	CAYSSRRKETQYF	TGTGCCTACTCAAGCCGACGGAAAGAGACCCAGTACTTC
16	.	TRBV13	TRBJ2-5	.	CASSSSGRRGGETQYF	TGTGCCAGCAGCTCCTCTGGGCGGCGAGGGGGTGAGACCCAGTACTTC
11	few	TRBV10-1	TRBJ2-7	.	CASSGSYEQYF	TGCGCCAGCAGTGGGAGCTACGAGCAGTACTTC
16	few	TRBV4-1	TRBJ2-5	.	CASSQQRVQGRETQYF	TGCGCCAGCAGCCAACAAAGGGTTCAGGGACGGGAGACCCAGTACTTC
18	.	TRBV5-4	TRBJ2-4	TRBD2	CASSSAGDPILAKNIQYF	TGTGCCAGCAGCTCGGCGGGGGATCCGATTCTAGCCAAAAACATTCAGTACTTC
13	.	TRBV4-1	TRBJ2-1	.	CASSQEAVGEQFF	TGCGCCAGCAGCCAAGAAGCGGTTGGTGAGCAGTTCTTC
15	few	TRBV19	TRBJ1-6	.	CASSIAGRNNSPLHF	TGTGCCAGTAGTATAGCCGGTCGAAATAATTCACCCCTCCACTTT
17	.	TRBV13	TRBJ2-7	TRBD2	CASSLGSGTTLSYEQYF	TGTGCCAGCAGCTTAGGGTCCGGGACTACACTCTCCTACGAGCAGTACTTC
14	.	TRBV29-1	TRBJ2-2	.	CSARRTANTGELFF	TGCAGCGCTCGTCGGACAGCGAACACCGGGGAGCTGTTTTTT
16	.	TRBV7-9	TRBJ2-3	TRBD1	CASSRPGQGAGDTQYF	TGTGCCAGCAGTCGACCGGGACAGGGGGCGGGAGATACGCAGTATTTT
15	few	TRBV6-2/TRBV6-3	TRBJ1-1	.	CASSNPGTPNTEAFF	TGTGCCAGCAGTAACCCCGGGACACCGAACACTGAAGCTTTCTTT
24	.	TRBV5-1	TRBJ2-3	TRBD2	CASSLWANSPGLAGAPFNTDTQYF	TGCGCCAGCAGCTTGTGGGCTAACTCACCGGGACTAGCGGGAGCACCCTTCAACACAGATACGCAGTATTTT
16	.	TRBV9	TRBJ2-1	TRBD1	CASSVAKTGGYNEQFF	TGTGCCAGCAGCGTAGCAAAGACAGGGGGCTACAATGAGCAGTTCTTC
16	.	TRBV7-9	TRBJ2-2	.	CASGARRRAGTGELFF	TGTGCCAGCGGGGCTAGGAGGAGAGCCGGTACCGGGGAGCTGTTTTTT
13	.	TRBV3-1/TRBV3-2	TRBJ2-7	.	CASSEGQAYEQYF	TGTGCCAGCAGCGAAGGTCAGGCCTACGAGCAGTACTTC
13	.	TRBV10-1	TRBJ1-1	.	CASRMDGNTEAFF	TGCGCCAGCAGGATGGACGGGAACACTGAAGCTTTCTTT
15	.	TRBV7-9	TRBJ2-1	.	CASSSYDGPHNEQFF	TGTGCCAGCAGCTCCTACGACGGACCCCACAATGAGCAGTTCTTC
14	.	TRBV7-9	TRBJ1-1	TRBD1	CASSPDRVGTEAFF	TGTGCCAGCAGCCCCGACAGGGTAGGCACTGAAGCTTTCTTT
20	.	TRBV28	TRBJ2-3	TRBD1	CASSLQRQGAEPTSTDTQYF	TGTGCCAGCAGTTTACAAAGACAGGGGGCCGAGCCAACTAGCACAGATACGCAGTATTTT
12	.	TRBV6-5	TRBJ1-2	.	CASREGFGGYTF	TGTGCCAGCAGGGAGGGATTCGGTGGCTACACCTTC
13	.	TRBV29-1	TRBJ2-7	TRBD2	CSVVGGLAGEQYF	TGCAGCGTTGTTGGGGGCCTAGCGGGCGAGCAGTACTTC
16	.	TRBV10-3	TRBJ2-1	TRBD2	CAISERGLAGFNEQFF	TGTGCCATCAGTGAGAGAGGGCTAGCGGGATTCAATGAGCAGTTCTTC
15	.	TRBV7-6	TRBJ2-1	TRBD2	CASSLFSGGPDEQFF	TGTGCCAGCAGCTTATTTAGCGGGGGGCCGGATGAGCAGTTCTTC
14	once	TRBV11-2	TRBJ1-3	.	CASSFLQSGNTIYF	TGTGCCAGCAGCTTTCTACAGTCTGGAAACACCATATATTTT
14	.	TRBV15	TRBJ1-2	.	CATSHRLGEDGYTF	TGTGCCACCAGCCATAGGTTAGGGGAGGATGGCTACACCTTC
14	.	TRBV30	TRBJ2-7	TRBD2	CAWGRKREKSEQYF	TGTGCCTGGGGCCGAAAGCGGGAGAAGAGCGAGCAGTACTTC